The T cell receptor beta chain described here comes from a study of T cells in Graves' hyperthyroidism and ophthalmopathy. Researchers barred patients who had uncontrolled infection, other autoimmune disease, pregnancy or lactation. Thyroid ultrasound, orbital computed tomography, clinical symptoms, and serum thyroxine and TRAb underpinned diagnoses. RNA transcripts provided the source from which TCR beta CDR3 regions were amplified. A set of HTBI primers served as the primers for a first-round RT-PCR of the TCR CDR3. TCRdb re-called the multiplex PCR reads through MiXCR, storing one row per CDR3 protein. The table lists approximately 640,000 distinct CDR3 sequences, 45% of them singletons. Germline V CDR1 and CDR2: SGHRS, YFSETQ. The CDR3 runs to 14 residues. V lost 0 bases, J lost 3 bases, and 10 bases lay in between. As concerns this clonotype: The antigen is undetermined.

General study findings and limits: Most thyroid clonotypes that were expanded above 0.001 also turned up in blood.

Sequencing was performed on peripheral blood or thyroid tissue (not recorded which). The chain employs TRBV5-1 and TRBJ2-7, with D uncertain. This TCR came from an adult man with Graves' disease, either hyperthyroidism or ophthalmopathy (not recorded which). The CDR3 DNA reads TGCGCCAGCAGCTTGGTTGCGGAGTACTACGAGCAGTACTTC. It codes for CASSLVAEYYEQYF.